This is a list of T cell receptor beta chains from one sample in a study of blood T cells in healthy people across ages. TCRdb reprocessed the 5' RACE reads with MiXCR, giving one entry per CDR3 protein. In the table there are approximately 800,000 distinct CDR3 sequences, approximately 65% of which are singletons. Sequencing used blood. The receptors come from a man between 25 and 39 years old in good health. CDR3s include the opening cysteine and the closing phenylalanine or tryptophan. The D gene is left open where the match is weak. A row's size may be missing; if present it is once, few, many or a size class.

CDR3aa: CARSLSSSGGQETQYF
CDR3nt: TGTGCCCGCAGCTTGTCATCTTCGGGGGGCCAAGAGACCCAGTACTTC
j_gene: TRBJ2-5
d_gene: TRBD2
abundance: NA
v_gene: TRBV7-2

CDR3aa: CSFRLAGYPYNEQYF
CDR3nt: TGCAGCTTTAGACTAGCGGGGTATCCCTACAATGAGCAGTACTTC
j_gene: TRBJ2-7
d_gene: TRBD2
abundance: NA
v_gene: TRBV29-1

CDR3aa: CASSYSLTGTHEAPLHF
CDR3nt: TGTGCCAGCAGTTACTCTTTGACAGGGACTCATGAGGCACCCCTCCACTTT
j_gene: TRBJ1-6
d_gene: TRBD1
abundance: NA
v_gene: TRBV6-5

CDR3aa: CASRSQDGYSNQPQHF
CDR3nt: TGTGCCAGCAGGTCACAGGACGGCTATAGCAATCAGCCCCAGCATTTT
j_gene: TRBJ1-5
d_gene: NA
abundance: NA
v_gene: TRBV28

CDR3aa: CASAGRPTDTQYF
CDR3nt: TGTGCCAGCGCGGGCAGACCCACAGATACGCAGTATTTT
j_gene: TRBJ2-3
d_gene: NA
abundance: NA
v_gene: TRBV6-1

CDR3aa: CASSGSSNYEQYF
CDR3nt: TGTGCCAGCAGCGGGTCCTCCAACTACGAGCAGTACTTC
j_gene: TRBJ2-7
d_gene: NA
abundance: NA
v_gene: TRBV11-1

CDR3aa: CASSSGPAKQYF
CDR3nt: TGTGCCAGCAGCTCGGGACCCGCAAAGCAGTACTTC
j_gene: TRBJ2-7
d_gene: NA
abundance: once
v_gene: TRBV7-9

CDR3aa: CASSLFRGGTDTQYF
CDR3nt: TGTGCCAGCAGCTTATTTCGGGGCGGCACAGATACGCAGTATTTT
j_gene: TRBJ2-3
d_gene: NA
abundance: NA
v_gene: TRBV7-2

CDR3aa: CASSLTGGLAKNIQYF
CDR3nt: TGTGCCAGCAGTTTGACAGGGGGCTTAGCCAAAAACATTCAGTACTTC
j_gene: TRBJ2-4
d_gene: TRBD1
abundance: NA
v_gene: TRBV25-1

CDR3aa: CASSAMAGGSETQYF
CDR3nt: TGTGCCAGCAGCGCCATGGCAGGGGGCTCTGAGACCCAGTACTTC
j_gene: TRBJ2-5
d_gene: TRBD1
abundance: NA
v_gene: TRBV7-3

CDR3aa: CSATTASYSYNSPLHF
CDR3nt: TGCAGTGCTACGACAGCCTCCTACTCCTATAATTCACCCCTCCACTTT
j_gene: TRBJ1-6
d_gene: NA
abundance: once
v_gene: TRBV20-1

CDR3aa: CASSEAGGDHIYGYTF
CDR3nt: TGTGCCAGCAGTGAGGCGGGCGGGGATCATATCTATGGCTACACCTTC
j_gene: TRBJ1-2
d_gene: NA
abundance: NA
v_gene: TRBV2

CDR3aa: CASSLSPGGDGYTF
CDR3nt: TGTGCCAGCAGTTTAAGCCCCGGGGGCGATGGCTACACCTTC
j_gene: TRBJ1-2
d_gene: NA
abundance: NA
v_gene: TRBV12-3/TRBV12-4

CDR3aa: CASSTYRGLEQYF
CDR3nt: TGTGCCAGTAGTACATACAGGGGACTGGAGCAGTACTTC
j_gene: TRBJ2-4
d_gene: NA
abundance: few
v_gene: TRBV19

CDR3aa: CASSRGQFYEQFF
CDR3nt: TGTGCCAGCAGTCGCGGACAGTTTTATGAGCAGTTCTTC
j_gene: TRBJ2-1
d_gene: NA
abundance: NA
v_gene: TRBV6-2/TRBV6-3

CDR3aa: CASSFRGEMNTEAFF
CDR3nt: TGTGCCAGCAGTTTTCGGGGGGAAATGAACACTGAAGCTTTCTTT
j_gene: TRBJ1-1
d_gene: NA
abundance: once
v_gene: TRBV28

CDR3aa: CASSSPGGWDTEAFF
CDR3nt: TGTGCCAGCAGTTCCCCAGGGGGTTGGGACACTGAAGCTTTCTTT
j_gene: TRBJ1-1
d_gene: TRBD1
abundance: NA
v_gene: TRBV27

CDR3aa: CASSLGSGTIETQYF
CDR3nt: TGTGCCAGCAGTTTAGGGTCCGGGACTATAGAGACCCAGTACTTC
j_gene: TRBJ2-5
d_gene: TRBD2
abundance: NA
v_gene: TRBV12-3/TRBV12-4

CDR3aa: CSASRGGYGYTF
CDR3nt: TGCAGTGCTTCCCGGGGGGGCTATGGCTACACCTTC
j_gene: TRBJ1-2
d_gene: NA
abundance: NA
v_gene: TRBV20-1

CDR3aa: CSARGRVGQFF
CDR3nt: TGCAGCGCCCGAGGGAGGGTAGGGCAGTTCTTC
j_gene: TRBJ2-1
d_gene: TRBD2
abundance: few
v_gene: TRBV29-1

CDR3aa: CAISESSSGANYGYTF
CDR3nt: TGTGCCATCAGTGAGTCAAGCAGCGGGGCTAACTATGGCTACACCTTC
j_gene: TRBJ1-2
d_gene: NA
abundance: NA
v_gene: TRBV10-3

CDR3aa: CSAKGQGTSPLHF
CDR3nt: TGCAGTGCTAAGGGACAGGGAACTTCACCCCTCCACTTT
j_gene: TRBJ1-6
d_gene: TRBD1
abundance: NA
v_gene: TRBV20-1

CDR3aa: CASSFGQGATQETQYF
CDR3nt: TGTGCCAGCAGTTTTGGGCAGGGGGCGACCCAAGAGACCCAGTACTTC
j_gene: TRBJ2-5
d_gene: TRBD1
abundance: few
v_gene: TRBV12-3/TRBV12-4

CDR3aa: CASSQTARETQYF
CDR3nt: TGTGCCAGCAGCCAAACCGCCCGGGAGACCCAGTACTTC
j_gene: TRBJ2-5
d_gene: NA
abundance: NA
v_gene: TRBV11-2

CDR3aa: CAIRRQGMNTEAFF
CDR3nt: TGTGCCATTCGTCGACAGGGGATGAACACTGAAGCTTTCTTT
j_gene: TRBJ1-1
d_gene: TRBD1
abundance: NA
v_gene: TRBV10-3

CDR3aa: CASSWLGGGNTEAFF
CDR3nt: TGTGCCAGCAGCTGGCTAGGCGGGGGGAACACTGAAGCTTTCTTT
j_gene: TRBJ1-1
d_gene: NA
abundance: NA
v_gene: TRBV7-2

CDR3aa: CASSGGGTGAINYGYTF
CDR3nt: TGTGCCAGCAGCGGGGGGGGGACAGGAGCTATCAACTATGGCTACACCTTC
j_gene: TRBJ1-2
d_gene: TRBD1
abundance: NA
v_gene: TRBV9

CDR3aa: CASSGQGIYNEQFF
CDR3nt: TGTGCCAGCAGCGGACAGGGTATCTACAATGAGCAGTTCTTC
j_gene: TRBJ2-1
d_gene: TRBD1
abundance: NA
v_gene: TRBV6-1